Included here is one T cell receptor (beta chain) sequence, with context. Its cognate antigen is unknown. The sample belongs to a study of graft-versus-host responses after intestinal transplantation. This CDR3 comprises 17 residues. Germline loops: CDR1 MDHEN, CDR2 SYDVKM. V dropped 2 bases and J dropped 3 bases, with 20 bases sitting between them. Measured with immunoSEQ multiplex PCR; TCRdb has only the in-frame clones, and not every one. This table has approximately 90,000 clones, 90% to 95% appearing once. This specimen consisted of unstimulated CD8+ T cells sorted from spleen or lymph node cells, obtained before intestinal transplant. V is TRBV28 and J is TRBJ2-7; D call uncertain. The clonotype comes from a human donor who received an intestinal transplant. The CDR3 here is CASSLGQDGVPHYEQYF. CDR3 DNA sequence: TGTGCCAGCAGTTTAGGGCAGGATGGGGTGCCTCACTACGAGCAGTACTTC.